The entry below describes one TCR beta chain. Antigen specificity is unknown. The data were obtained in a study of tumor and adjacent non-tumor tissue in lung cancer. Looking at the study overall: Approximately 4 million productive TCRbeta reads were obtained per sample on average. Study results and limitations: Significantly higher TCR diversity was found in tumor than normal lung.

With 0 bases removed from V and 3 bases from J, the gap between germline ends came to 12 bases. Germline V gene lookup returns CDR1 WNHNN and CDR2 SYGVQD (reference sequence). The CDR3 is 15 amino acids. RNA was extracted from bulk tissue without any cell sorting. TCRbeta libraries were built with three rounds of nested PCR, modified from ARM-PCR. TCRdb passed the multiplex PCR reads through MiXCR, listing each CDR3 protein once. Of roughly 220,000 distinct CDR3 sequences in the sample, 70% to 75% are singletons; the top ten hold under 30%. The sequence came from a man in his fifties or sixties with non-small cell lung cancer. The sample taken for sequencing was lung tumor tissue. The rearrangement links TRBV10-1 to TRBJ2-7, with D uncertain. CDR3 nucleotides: TGCGCCAGCAGTGAGTCTAACGGACCCTTCTACGAGCAGTACTTC. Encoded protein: CASSESNGPFYEQYF.